These 23 T cell receptor beta chains came from one sample sequenced in a study of OX40 agonist ivuxolimab in advanced cancers. Using immunoSEQ multiplex PCR, the repertoire was profiled, and TCRdb retains in-frame clones only, with some absent. The sample lists approximately 23,000 clones; roughly four fifths were seen once. Sequencing was performed on CD4+ or CD8+ T cells sorted from blood, taken in a trial of the OX40 agonist ivuxolimab. These receptors originate from an adult with an advanced solid tumor such as melanoma, head and neck, liver or kidney cancer.

The V call is TRBV28, the J call TRBJ2-1; possibly TRBD1 for D (6 bases). Germline V gives CDR1 MDHEN, CDR2 SYDVKM. The CDR3 sequence is 17 residues long. V lost 5 bases, J lost 0 bases, and 17 bases lay in between. The CDR3 nucleotides are TGTGCCAGCAGTCCGAGGACAGTACGGAGCTCCTACAATGAGCAGTTCTTC. Translated: CASSPRTVRSSYNEQFF.

This chain uses TRBV29-1 with TRBJ2-6, with 11 bases fitting TRBD1. V lost 6 bases to trimming and J lost 2 bases; unmatched junction nucleotides: 9. This CDR3 is built from 17 residues. Looked up from germline, CDR1 is SQVTM and CDR2 is ANQGSEA. CDR3 region: CSVFPDRGQTGANVLTF. For the CDR3, the DNA is TGCAGCGTCTTTCCGGACAGGGGGCAAACTGGGGCCAACGTCCTGACTTTC.

The gene calls are TRBV6-1 and TRBJ2-1; weak D call: TRBD2 (6 bases). This CDR3 spans 15 amino acids. Germline values: CDR1 MNHNS, CDR2 SASEGT. V shed 4 bases and J shed 5 bases, with 15 bases lying between them. DNA of the CDR3: TGTGCCAGCAGTGGGCGGGACGTGGGGCACAATGAGCAGTTCTTC. As protein: CASSGRDVGHNEQFF.

The rearrangement uses TRBV13 and TRBJ1-1, with D hard to call. Trimming removed 5 bases from V and 0 bases from J, with 13 bases in between. Germline values: CDR1 PRHDT, CDR2 FYEKMQ (reference sequence). CDR3 size: 15 residues. The CDR3 coding sequence is TGTGCCAGCAGCACGTCTCGGCCCGTGAACACTGAAGCTTTCTTT. It translates to CASSTSRPVNTEAFF.

A remark on this clone: A junction end diverges from the germline sequence, so it may reflect a read error. The CDR3 nucleotides are TGTGCCAGCAGCGCCGCCCCGTTACAGGGATTTAATTCACCCCCCCACTTT. This encodes CASSAAPLQGFNSPPHF. The chain combines TRBV9 with TRBJ1-6; D may be TRBD1 (6 bases). There are 17 residues in the CDR3. In germline, CDR1 is SGDLS, CDR2 YYNGEE.

The table lists this clone with a count of one. The chain combines TRBV28 with TRBJ1-1; TRBD1 is a possible D gene (6 bases). Trimming removed 4 bases from V and 6 bases from J, with 9 bases in between. This CDR3 region has 12 residues. The germline V gene has CDR1 MDHEN and CDR2 SYDVKM. Here the CDR3 reads CASSWTAPEAFF. CDR3 in DNA: TGTGCCAGCAGTTGGACAGCCCCTGAAGCTTTCTTT.

The chain joins TRBV30 to TRBJ2-5, with D perhaps TRBD1 (6 bases). In germline, CDR1 is GTSNPN, CDR2 SVGIG (reference sequence). The CDR3 runs 14 residues. V lost 1 base and J 4 bases, leaving 13 bases between the germline ends. The CDR3 region is CAWSEVWGRETQYF. As DNA, the CDR3 is TGTGCCTGGAGTGAGGTCTGGGGGCGAGAGACCCAGTACTTC. The complete variable domain, with remaining parts taken from reference TRBV30 and TRBJ2-5, reads SQTIHQWPATLVQPVGSPLSLECTVEGTSNPNLYWYRQAAGRGLQLLFYSVGIGQISSEVPQNLSASRPQDRQFILSSKKLLLSDSGFYLCAWSEVWGRETQYFGPGTRLLVL.

The J gene is TRBJ2-7, the V gene TRBV9, with unresolved D. Germline assignment: CDR1 SGDLS and CDR2 YYNGEE. The CDR3 consists of 13 residues. V gave up 1 base and J gave up 6 bases, with 11 bases separating them. For the CDR3, the DNA is TGTGCCAGCAGCGTAATGGAAACGGGCGAGCAGTACTTC. This gives the protein CASSVMETGEQYF. Together with reference TRBV9 and TRBJ2-7, the CDR3 gives the full variable domain: DSGVTQTPKHLITATGQRVTLRCSPRSGDLSVYWYQQSLDQGLQFLIQYYNGEERAKGNILERFSAQQFPDLHSELNLSSLELGDSALYFCASSVMETGEQYFGPGTRLTVT.

V is TRBV28 and J is TRBJ2-1; 9 bases align to TRBD1. Germline values: CDR1 MDHEN, CDR2 SYDVKM. Trimming took 6 bases from V and 2 from J; bases not matched to a gene: 8. The CDR3 covers 16 residues. In DNA form, the CDR3 reads TGTGCCAGCAGCCCACTGACAGGGGGACCCTACAATGAGCAGTTCTTC. This gives the protein CASSPLTGGPYNEQFF.

This chain links TRBV18 with TRBJ2-7; TRBD1 matches at 9 bases. This CDR3 spans 15 amino acids. Unmatched junction bases numbered 6, after V lost 3 bases and J lost 3 bases. The V gene's germline CDR1 is KGHSH and CDR2 LQKENI. Here the CDR3 reads CASSPAPTGGYEQYF. The CDR3 DNA sequence: TGTGCCAGCTCACCCGCGCCGACAGGGGGCTACGAGCAGTACTTC.

This clone was detected once. This chain joins TRBV5-4 and TRBJ1-5, with TRBD1 identical over 9 bases. CDR1 is SGHNT and CDR2 is YYREEE in the germline V gene (reference sequence). J gave up 6 bases and V 3 bases, and 7 bases lay outside the gene matches. This CDR3 is built from 15 residues. The CDR3 DNA sequence: TGTGCCAGCAGCTCCTTTGGGGACAGGGTTCAGCCCCAGCATTTT. Translating it yields CASSSFGDRVQPQHF.

This clone was detected once. This chain joins TRBV21-1 and TRBJ1-4. TRBV21-1 is annotated as a pseudogene. The CDR3 totals 16 residues. The CDR3 DNA follows: TGTGCCAGCAGCAAACCCGACGGCCGAACTAATGAAAAACTGTTTTTT. It translates to CASSKPDGRTNEKLFF.

The genes are TRBV9 and TRBJ2-7; TRBD1 agrees at 7 bases. Losses at the gene ends were 3 bases for V and 3 bases for J; bases not matched to a gene: 12. CDR3 length: 16 amino acids. CDR1 SGDLS and CDR2 YYNGEE come from the germline V gene. CDR3 in amino acids: CASSAFTGVADYEQYF. The CDR3 nucleotides read TGTGCCAGCAGCGCCTTTACAGGGGTTGCGGACTACGAGCAGTACTTC.

In its sample, this clone was seen a few times. The chain carries TRBV19 and TRBJ1-1, with D unclear. The germline V gene encodes CDR1 LNHDA and CDR2 SQIVND (reference sequence). V gave up 5 bases and J gave up 1 base, with 8 bases separating them. The CDR3 has 13 amino acids. CDR3 loop: CASSFGPNTEAFF. DNA for the CDR3: TGTGCCAGTAGTTTTGGACCGAACACTGAAGCTTTCTTT.

CDR3 nucleotides: TGTGCCACCAGCAGAGGGAGGGCAGACACTGGAAACACCATATATTTT. It yields the protein CATSRGRADTGNTIYF. The J gene is TRBJ1-3, the V gene TRBV15; D call uncertain. CDR3 length equals 16 residues. The V end was cut by 1 base, the J end by 2 bases, with 12 bases between. Germline CDR1 is LNHNV and CDR2 is YYDKDF (reference sequence).

The chain has TRBV30 and TRBJ2-7; TRBD1 agrees at 7 bases. Germline CDR1 reads GTSNPN; CDR2 reads SVGIG (reference sequence). The CDR3 contains 15 residues. V shed 1 base and J 5 bases; nucleotides not matched to a gene: 11. In nucleotides, the CDR3 is TGTGCCTGGAGTGGGGGACAGATCCTTGCCAACGAGCAGTACTTC. It codes for CAWSGGQILANEQYF.

The chain has TRBV5-1 and TRBJ2-3; 9 nucleotides line up with TRBD2. The J segment lost 9 bases and the V segment lost 0 bases, leaving 17 bases of the junction unmatched. CDR3 length: 18 amino acids. CDR1 and CDR2 (germline): SGHRS, YFSETQ. DNA for the CDR3: TGCGCCAGCAGCTTGGCGCCTAGCGGGGAATCACTGCAGGGAACGCAGTATTTT. As protein: CASSLAPSGESLQGTQYF.

The chain combines TRBV7-3 with TRBJ2-5; tentatively, D is TRBD1 (5 bases). The DNA end is more similar to TRBJ2-7, so the J call may be wrong. Germline V gene data show CDR1 as SGHTA and CDR2 as FQGTGA. This CDR3 contains 13 residues. The CDR3 coding sequence is TGTGCCAGCAGTCAGGGATTAACCTACGAGCAGTACTTC. Residues: CASSQGLTYEQYF.

The gene calls are TRBV2 and TRBJ1-2; 9 positions agree with TRBD1. The CDR3 contains 15 residues. Germline V gene sequence: CDR1 SNHLY, CDR2 FYNNEI. V was pared by 5 bases and J by 8 bases, with 12 bases of the junction left unmatched. Written as DNA, the CDR3 is TGTGCCAGCAGTCCGACCTCGGACAGGGGAATGGGCTACACCTTC. It yields the protein CASSPTSDRGMGYTF.

This sequence joins TRBV29-1 and TRBJ1-3; D gene ambiguous. Trimming shortened V by 1 base and J by 0 bases, and 13 bases separated the two germline ends. Germline loops: CDR1 SQVTM, CDR2 ANQGSEA. The CDR3 spans 16 residues. The DNA of the CDR3 is TGCAGCGTTGAAGGTGAGCGGGAGGTCTCTGGAAACACCATATATTTT. Protein: CSVEGEREVSGNTIYF. The complete variable domain, with remaining parts taken from reference TRBV29-1 and TRBJ1-3, reads SAVISQKPSRDICQRGTSLTIQCQVDSQVTMMFWYRQQPGQSLTLIATANQGSEATYESGFVIDKFPISRPNLTFSTLTVSNMSPEDSSIYLCSVEGEREVSGNTIYFGEGSWLTVV.

V and J are TRBV9 and TRBJ1-6; a possible D gene is TRBD1 (5 bases). Trimming left V 3 bases short and J 9 bases short, with 13 bases between. CDR1 is SGDLS and CDR2 is YYNGEE in the germline V gene. CDR3 length: 14 residues. DNA for the CDR3: TGTGCCAGCAGCGATGGGGGTTCGTTTTCACCCCTCCACTTT. Amino acid sequence: CASSDGGSFSPLHF.

The rearrangement links TRBV2 to TRBJ1-5; D is unclear. Trimming removed 4 bases at V and 6 bases at J, with 7 bases between. Germline CDR1 reads SNHLY; CDR2 reads FYNNEI. The CDR3 runs 12 residues. Here the CDR3 reads CASSAWSQPQHF. The CDR3 nucleotides read TGTGCCAGCAGTGCGTGGAGTCAGCCCCAGCATTTT.

This clone was picked up one time. The genes are TRBV28 and TRBJ1-6; no reliable D call. V lost 10 bases, J lost 4 bases, and 14 bases lay in between. The CDR3 is made up of 14 amino acids. Germline V gene lookup returns CDR1 MDHEN and CDR2 SYDVKM. The CDR3 DNA reads TGTGCCACTTCTTTTCAGAGTTATAATTCACCCCTCCACTTT. This gives the protein CATSFQSYNSPLHF. The whole variable domain, filled in from reference TRBV28 and TRBJ1-6, reads DVKVTQSSRYLVKRTGEKVFLECVQDMDHENMFWYRQDPGLGLRLIYFSYDVKMKEKGDIPEGYSVSREKKERFSLILESASTNQTSMYLCATSFQSYNSPLHFGNGTRLTVT.